The 18 T cell receptor beta chains in this list originate from one sample, sequenced in a study of blood T cell repertoires in COVID-19. TCRdb's copy holds only in-frame clones and misses some; the assay was immunoSEQ multiplex PCR. The data contain 200,000 to 300,000 clones, approximately 88% of them singletons. Sequenced sample: peripheral blood. These receptors originate from a human donor in a cohort sampled during active COVID-19.

The chain combines TRBV11-2 with TRBJ1-2; no clear D. CDR1 and CDR2 (germline): SGHAT, FQNNGV. The ends were cut back, 2 bases at V and 6 bases at J, with 10 bases in the middle. The CDR3 consists of 13 residues. CDR3 sequence: CASSLLDINGYTF. The CDR3 bases are TGTGCCAGCAGCTTACTTGACATCAATGGCTACACCTTC.

The chain joins TRBV7-9 to TRBJ2-6, with TRBD1 matching 10 bases. The germline V gene encodes CDR1 SEHNR and CDR2 FQNEAQ (reference sequence). The ends lost 5 bases at V and 0 bases at J; junction bases unmatched: 7. The CDR3 has 18 amino acids. Here the CDR3 DNA reads TGTGCCAGCAGCCCCGTGGGACAGGGGATCTCTGGGGCCAACGTCCTGACTTTC. Translating it yields CASSPVGQGISGANVLTF.

The chain joins TRBV25-1 to TRBJ1-1; 11 bases map to TRBD1. Germline CDR1 is MGHDK and CDR2 is SYGVNS. CDR3 length equals 17 residues. Losses at the gene ends were 4 bases for V and 3 bases for J; bases not matched to a gene: 10. For the CDR3, the DNA is TGTGCCAGCAGTGGAACTGGACAGGGGGCGAGAGACACTGAAGCTTTCTTT. It translates to CASSGTGQGARDTEAFF.

The V gene is TRBV19, the J gene TRBJ2-3, with D perhaps TRBD1 (5 bases). This CDR3 contains 15 residues. The V end was cut by 1 base, the J end by 2 bases, with 10 bases between. Germline lookup yields CDR1 LNHDA and CDR2 SQIVND (reference sequence). CDR3 region: CASSIGQGNTDTQYF. The CDR3 DNA is TGTGCCAGTAGTATAGGGCAGGGCAACACAGATACGCAGTATTTT.

V usage is TRBV28 and J usage is TRBJ2-7; a possible D gene is TRBD2 (6 bases). Germline CDR1 is MDHEN and CDR2 is SYDVKM. Between the trimmed V and J ends, which lost 3 bases and 4 bases, there was a span of 16 bases. The CDR3 runs 15 residues. CDR3 in DNA: TGTGCCAGCAGTTTGACGTCCCGGGAGTGGTACGAGCAGTACTTC. This codes for CASSLTSREWYEQYF.

The chain carries TRBV7-9 and TRBJ2-7; 9 nucleotides agree with TRBD2. The CDR3 extends over 15 amino acids. V lost 1 base, J lost 5 bases, and 6 bases stayed unmatched. CDR1 and CDR2 from the germline V gene are SEHNR and FQNEAQ (reference sequence). CDR3 in amino acids: CASSLGASGINEQYF. In DNA, the CDR3 is TGTGCCAGCAGCTTAGGAGCTAGCGGGATCAACGAGCAGTACTTC.

The chain carries TRBV6-1 and TRBJ1-2; D is unresolved. The CDR3 loop spans 14 amino acids. Germline V gene lookup returns CDR1 MNHNS and CDR2 SASEGT. V gave up 0 bases and J gave up 10 bases, with 15 bases separating them. The chain's CDR3 is CASSEAREGYIYTF. The CDR3 DNA reads TGTGCCAGCAGTGAAGCGCGGGAGGGATATATCTACACCTTC.

This clone was observed a single time. The chain employs TRBV28 and TRBJ1-1, with TRBD1 as a possible D gene (6 bases). The CDR3 totals 15 residues. Trimming took off 5 bases at V and 1 base at J, with 14 bases between the two ends. Germline V gene sequence: CDR1 MDHEN, CDR2 SYDVKM. The CDR3 reads CASSPGGQQNTEAFF. The CDR3 nucleotides read TGTGCCAGCAGTCCCGGGGGGCAGCAGAACACTGAAGCTTTCTTT. The entire variable domain, with the rest obtained from reference TRBV28 and TRBJ1-1, is as follows: DVKVTQSSRYLVKRTGEKVFLECVQDMDHENMFWYRQDPGLGLRLIYFSYDVKMKEKGDIPEGYSVSREKKERFSLILESASTNQTSMYLCASSPGGQQNTEAFFGQGTRLTVV.

The genes are TRBV4-2 and TRBJ2-3; 9 bases line up with TRBD2. The CDR3 is made up of 18 amino acids. Unmatched junction bases numbered 8, after V lost 0 bases and J lost 1 base. Per germline, CDR1 LGHNA and CDR2 YNFKEQ. The CDR3 DNA follows: TGTGCCAGCAGCCAAGACCTCACGAGGACTAGCGGCACAGATACGCAGTATTTT. Translated: CASSQDLTRTSGTDTQYF.

Note on this clone: The same CDR3 arises from other DNA sequences in this sample as well. The chain uses TRBV5-1 and TRBJ1-4; the match to TRBD1 covers 9 bases. J lost 8 bases, V lost 4 bases, and 3 bases had no gene match. Germline V gene data show CDR1 as SGHRS and CDR2 as YFSETQ. The CDR3 consists of 13 residues. Here the CDR3 reads CASSRDREEKLFF. The CDR3 DNA reads TGCGCCAGCAGCCGGGACAGGGAGGAAAAACTGTTTTTT.

The genes are TRBV9 and TRBJ2-1; 8 bases line up with TRBD2. Per germline, CDR1 SGDLS and CDR2 YYNGEE. The CDR3 has 16 residues. J was trimmed by 2 bases and V by 3 bases; bases with no gene match: 7. The CDR3 sequence is CASSARLAQTYNEQFF. In DNA form, the CDR3 reads TGTGCCAGCAGCGCCCGACTAGCGCAGACCTACAATGAGCAGTTCTTC.

V gene TRBV24-1 combines with J gene TRBJ2-7, with 7 bases lining up with TRBD2. The CDR3 has 15 amino acids. From germline, CDR1 is KGHDR and CDR2 SFDVKD. J lost 0 bases, V lost 4 bases, and 5 bases had no gene match. The CDR3 loop is CATSEGGSISYEQYF. The CDR3 coding sequence is TGTGCCACCAGTGAGGGCGGGAGTATCTCCTACGAGCAGTACTTC.

The gene calls are TRBV7-2 and TRBJ2-3, with D unresolved. CDR1 SGHTA and CDR2 FQGNSA come from the germline V gene. The CDR3 totals 14 residues. The ends were cut back, 4 bases at V and 0 bases at J, with 8 bases in the middle. The CDR3 region has the DNA TGTGCCAGCAGCTCCCCCACTAGCACAGATACGCAGTATTTT. Translated: CASSSPTSTDTQYF. Filled out from reference TRBV7-2 and TRBJ2-3, the complete variable domain reads GAGVSQSPSNKVTEKGKDVELRCDPISGHTALYWYRQSLGQGLEFLIYFQGNSAPDKSGLPSDRFSAERTGGSVSTLTIQRTQQEDSAVYLCASSSPTSTDTQYFGPGTRLTVL.

In its sample, this clone was seen once. The V call is TRBV28, the J call TRBJ2-7, with TRBD2 identical over 9 bases. The CDR3 runs to 14 residues. V lost 9 bases and J lost 4; bases outside the gene matches: 10. Germline V gene data show CDR1 as MDHEN and CDR2 as SYDVKM. CDR3 bases: TGTGCCAGTAGGGGGGTAGCGGGGGCTTACGAGCAGTACTTC. This translates into CASRGVAGAYEQYF.

The rearrangement joins TRBV5-5 to TRBJ1-1, with TRBD1 matching over 9 bases. J gave up 1 base and V 0 bases, and 4 bases lay outside the gene matches. This CDR3 contains 16 residues. Germline CDR1 is SGHKS and CDR2 is YYEKEE (reference sequence). Here the CDR3 DNA reads TGTGCCAGCAGCTTGGGCGAGGGACAGGGGAACACTGAAGCTTTCTTT. Translating gives CASSLGEGQGNTEAFF.

The chain links TRBV30 to TRBJ1-1; tentatively, D is TRBD1 (5 bases). Trimming took off 4 bases at V and 1 base at J, with 10 bases between the two ends. CDR3 size: 13 residues. CDR1 GTSNPN and CDR2 SVGIG come from the germline V gene (reference sequence). CDR3 loop: CAWIHRSNTEAFF. As DNA, the CDR3 is TGTGCCTGGATCCACAGGTCGAACACTGAAGCTTTCTTT.

The rearrangement joins TRBV27 to TRBJ2-7, with TRBD1 matching over 9 bases. V dropped 4 bases and J dropped 1; count of bases not matched to a gene: 2. CDR3 size: 14 residues. CDR1 is MNHEY and CDR2 is SMNVEV in the germline V gene (reference sequence). This chain's CDR3 is CASSSGQGSYEQYF. The CDR3 DNA follows: TGTGCCAGCAGTTCGGGACAGGGTTCCTACGAGCAGTACTTC.

The rearrangement links TRBV5-4 to TRBJ2-7, with 14 bases lining up with TRBD2. This CDR3 has 20 amino acids. Germline V lookup: CDR1 SGHNT, CDR2 YYREEE (reference sequence). Trimming took 0 bases from V and 6 from J; bases not matched to a gene: 17. Here the CDR3 DNA reads TGTGCCAGCAGCTTGGGTTACGGGACTAGCGGGAGCCACATCAGGGGCGAGCAGTACTTC. Encoded protein: CASSLGYGTSGSHIRGEQYF.